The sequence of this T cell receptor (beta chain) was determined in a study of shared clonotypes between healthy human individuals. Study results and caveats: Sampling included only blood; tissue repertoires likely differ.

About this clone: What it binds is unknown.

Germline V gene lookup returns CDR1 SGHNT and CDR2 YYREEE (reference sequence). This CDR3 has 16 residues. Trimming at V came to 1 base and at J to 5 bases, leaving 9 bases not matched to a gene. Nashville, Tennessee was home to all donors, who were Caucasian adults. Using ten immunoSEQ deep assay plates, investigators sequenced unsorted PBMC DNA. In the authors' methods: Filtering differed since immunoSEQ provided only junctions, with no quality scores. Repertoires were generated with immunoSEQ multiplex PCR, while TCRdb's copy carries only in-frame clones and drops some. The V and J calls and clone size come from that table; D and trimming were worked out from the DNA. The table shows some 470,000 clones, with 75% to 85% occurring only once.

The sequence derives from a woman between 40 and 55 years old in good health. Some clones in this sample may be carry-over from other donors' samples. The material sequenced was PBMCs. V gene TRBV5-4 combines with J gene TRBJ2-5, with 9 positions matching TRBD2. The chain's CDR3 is CASSLRGSGSYETQYF. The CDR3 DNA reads TGTGCCAGCAGCTTGCGAGGTAGCGGGAGTTATGAGACCCAGTACTTC.